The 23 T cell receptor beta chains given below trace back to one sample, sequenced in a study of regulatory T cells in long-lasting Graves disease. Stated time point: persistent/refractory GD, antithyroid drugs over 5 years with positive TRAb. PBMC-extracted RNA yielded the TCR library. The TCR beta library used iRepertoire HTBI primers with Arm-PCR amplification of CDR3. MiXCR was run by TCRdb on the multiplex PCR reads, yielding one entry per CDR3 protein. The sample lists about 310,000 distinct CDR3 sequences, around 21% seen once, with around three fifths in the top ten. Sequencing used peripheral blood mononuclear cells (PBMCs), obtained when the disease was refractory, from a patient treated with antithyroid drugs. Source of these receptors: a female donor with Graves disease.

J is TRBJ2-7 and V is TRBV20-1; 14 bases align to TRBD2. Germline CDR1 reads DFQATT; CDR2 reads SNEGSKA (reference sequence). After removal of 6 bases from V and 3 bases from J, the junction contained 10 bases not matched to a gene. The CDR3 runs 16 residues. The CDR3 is CSANGLAGGLVYEQYF. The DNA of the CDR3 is TGCAGTGCCAATGGACTAGCGGGAGGTCTAGTCTACGAGCAGTACTTC.

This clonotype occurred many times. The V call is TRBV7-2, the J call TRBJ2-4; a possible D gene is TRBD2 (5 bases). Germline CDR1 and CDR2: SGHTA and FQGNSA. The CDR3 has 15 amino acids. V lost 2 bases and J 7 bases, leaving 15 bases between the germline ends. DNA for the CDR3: TGTGCCAGCAGCTTACAGACTGGGAGTAGGAACATTCAGTACTTC. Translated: CASSLQTGSRNIQYF.

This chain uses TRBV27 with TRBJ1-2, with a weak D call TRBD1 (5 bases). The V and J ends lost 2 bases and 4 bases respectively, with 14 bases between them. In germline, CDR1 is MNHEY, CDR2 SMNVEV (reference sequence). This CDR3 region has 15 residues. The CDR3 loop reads CASSLLESGIYGYTF. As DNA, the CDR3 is TGTGCCAGCAGTTTACTTGAATCAGGGATCTATGGCTACACCTTC.

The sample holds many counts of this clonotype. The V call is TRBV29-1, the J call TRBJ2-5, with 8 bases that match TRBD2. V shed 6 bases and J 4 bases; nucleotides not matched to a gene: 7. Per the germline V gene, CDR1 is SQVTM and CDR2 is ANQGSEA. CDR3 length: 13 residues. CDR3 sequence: CSVSGSPRETQYF. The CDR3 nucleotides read TGCAGCGTGAGCGGGAGTCCCCGAGAGACCCAGTACTTC.

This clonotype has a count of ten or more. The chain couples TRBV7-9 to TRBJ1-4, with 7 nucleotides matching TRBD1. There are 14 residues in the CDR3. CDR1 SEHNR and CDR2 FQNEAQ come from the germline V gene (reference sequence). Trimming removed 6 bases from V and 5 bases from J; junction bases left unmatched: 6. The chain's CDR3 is CASSSPGQNEKLFF. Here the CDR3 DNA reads TGTGCCAGCAGTTCCCCGGGACAGAATGAAAAACTGTTTTTT.

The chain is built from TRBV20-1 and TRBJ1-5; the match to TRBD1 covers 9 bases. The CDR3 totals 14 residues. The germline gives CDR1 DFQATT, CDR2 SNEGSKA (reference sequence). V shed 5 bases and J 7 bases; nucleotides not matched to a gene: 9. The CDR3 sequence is CSALGQGRIQPQHF. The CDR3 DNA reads TGCAGTGCTCTTGGACAGGGGAGGATCCAGCCCCAGCATTTT.

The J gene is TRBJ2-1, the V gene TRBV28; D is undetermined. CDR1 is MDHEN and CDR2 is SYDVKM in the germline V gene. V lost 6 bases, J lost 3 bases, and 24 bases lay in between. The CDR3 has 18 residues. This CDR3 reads CASSLALGLAPNYNEQFF. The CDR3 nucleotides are TGTGCCAGCAGCCTGGCGCTGGGGTTGGCCCCCAACTACAATGAGCAGTTCTTC.

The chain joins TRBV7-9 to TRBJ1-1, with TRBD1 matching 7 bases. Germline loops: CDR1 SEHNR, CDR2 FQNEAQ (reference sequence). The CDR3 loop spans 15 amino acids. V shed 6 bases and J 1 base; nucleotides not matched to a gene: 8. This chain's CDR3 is CASSLRQGANTEAFF. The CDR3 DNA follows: TGTGCCAGCAGTTTAAGACAGGGAGCGAACACTGAAGCTTTCTTT.

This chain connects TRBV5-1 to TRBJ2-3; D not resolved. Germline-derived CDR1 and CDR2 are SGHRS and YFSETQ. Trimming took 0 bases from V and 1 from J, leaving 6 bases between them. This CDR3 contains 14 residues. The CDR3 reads CASSLAVGTDTQYF. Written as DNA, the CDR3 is TGCGCCAGCAGCTTGGCGGTTGGCACAGATACGCAGTATTTT. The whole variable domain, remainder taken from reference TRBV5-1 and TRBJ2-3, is KAGVTQTPRYLIKTRGQQVTLSCSPISGHRSVSWYQQTPGQGLQFLFEYFSETQRNKGNFPGRFSGRQFSNSRSEMNVSTLELGDSALYLCASSLAVGTDTQYFGPGTRLTVL.

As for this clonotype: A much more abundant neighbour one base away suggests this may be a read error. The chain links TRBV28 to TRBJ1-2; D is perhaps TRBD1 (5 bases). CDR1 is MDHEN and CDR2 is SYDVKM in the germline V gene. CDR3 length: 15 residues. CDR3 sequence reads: CANSSGPTDNYGYTF. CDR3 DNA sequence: TGTGCCAACAGTTCCGGGCCGACAGACAACTATGGCTACACCTTC.

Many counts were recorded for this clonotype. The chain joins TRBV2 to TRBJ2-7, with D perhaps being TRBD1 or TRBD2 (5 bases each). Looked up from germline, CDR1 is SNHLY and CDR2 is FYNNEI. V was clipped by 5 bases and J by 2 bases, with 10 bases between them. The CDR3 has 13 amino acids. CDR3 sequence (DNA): TGTGCCAGCAGTCTCGGGGACCCCTACGAGCAGTACTTC. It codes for CASSLGDPYEQYF.

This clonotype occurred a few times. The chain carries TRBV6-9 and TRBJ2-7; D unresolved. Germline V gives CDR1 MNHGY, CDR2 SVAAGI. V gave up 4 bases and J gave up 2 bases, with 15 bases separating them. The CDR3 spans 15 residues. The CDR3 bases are TGTGCCAGCAGTTCGGGCCCTCCGGGCGCCTACGAGCAGTACTTC. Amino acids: CASSSGPPGAYEQYF.

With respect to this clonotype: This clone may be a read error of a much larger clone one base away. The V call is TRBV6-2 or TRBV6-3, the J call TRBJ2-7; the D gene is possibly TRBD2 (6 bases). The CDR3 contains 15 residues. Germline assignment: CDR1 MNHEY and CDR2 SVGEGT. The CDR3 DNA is TGTGCCAGCAGTTCACGGGGGAGAGGATCCTGCGAGCAGTACTTC. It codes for CASSSRGRGSCEQYF.

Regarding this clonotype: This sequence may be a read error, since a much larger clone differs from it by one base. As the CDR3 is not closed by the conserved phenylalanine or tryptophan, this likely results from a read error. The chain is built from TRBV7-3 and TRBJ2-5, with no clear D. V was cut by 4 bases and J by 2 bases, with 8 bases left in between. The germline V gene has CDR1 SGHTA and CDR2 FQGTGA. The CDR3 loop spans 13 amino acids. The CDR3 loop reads CASSSTSQETQYL. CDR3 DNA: TGTGCCAGCAGCTCCACTTCGCAAGAGACCCAGTACCTC.

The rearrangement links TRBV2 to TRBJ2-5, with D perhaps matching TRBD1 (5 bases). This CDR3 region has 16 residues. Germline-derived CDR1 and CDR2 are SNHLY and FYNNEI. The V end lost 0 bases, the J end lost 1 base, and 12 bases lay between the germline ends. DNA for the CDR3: TGTGCCAGCAGTGAAGCAGGGGTGGGCTCCCAAGAGACCCAGTACTTC. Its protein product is CASSEAGVGSQETQYF.

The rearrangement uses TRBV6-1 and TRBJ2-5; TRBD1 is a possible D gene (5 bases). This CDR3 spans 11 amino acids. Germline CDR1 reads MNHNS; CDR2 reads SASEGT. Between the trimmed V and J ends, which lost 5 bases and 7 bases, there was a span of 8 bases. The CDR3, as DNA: TGTGCCAGCAGTCAAAGGGGGACCCAGTACTTC. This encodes CASSQRGTQYF.

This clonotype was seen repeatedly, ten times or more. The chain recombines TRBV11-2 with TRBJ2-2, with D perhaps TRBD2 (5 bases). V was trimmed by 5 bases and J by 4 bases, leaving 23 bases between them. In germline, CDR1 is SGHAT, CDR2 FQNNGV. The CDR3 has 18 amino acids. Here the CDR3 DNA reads TGTGCCAGCAGCCCCATCAATGGACTTACCTCGGGCACCGGGGAGCTGTTTTTT. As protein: CASSPINGLTSGTGELFF.

CDR3 amino acids: CASSQREGPSDEQFF. CDR3 bases: TGTGCCAGCAGCCAGCGGGAGGGCCCCTCCGATGAGCAGTTCTTC. J is TRBJ2-1 and V is TRBV7-2, with 10 bases fitting TRBD2. CDR3 size: 15 residues. Germline-derived CDR1 and CDR2 are SGHTA and FQGNSA. Trimming removed 5 bases from V and 8 bases from J; junction bases left unmatched: 9.

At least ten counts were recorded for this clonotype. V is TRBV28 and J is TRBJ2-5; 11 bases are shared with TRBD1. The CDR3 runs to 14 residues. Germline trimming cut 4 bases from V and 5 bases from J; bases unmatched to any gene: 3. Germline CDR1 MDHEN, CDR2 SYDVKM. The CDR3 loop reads CASSSDRGRETQYF. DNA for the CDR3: TGTGCCAGCAGTTCGGACAGGGGGCGGGAGACCCAGTACTTC. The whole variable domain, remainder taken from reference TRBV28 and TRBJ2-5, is DVKVTQSSRYLVKRTGEKVFLECVQDMDHENMFWYRQDPGLGLRLIYFSYDVKMKEKGDIPEGYSVSREKKERFSLILESASTNQTSMYLCASSSDRGRETQYFGPGTRLLVL.

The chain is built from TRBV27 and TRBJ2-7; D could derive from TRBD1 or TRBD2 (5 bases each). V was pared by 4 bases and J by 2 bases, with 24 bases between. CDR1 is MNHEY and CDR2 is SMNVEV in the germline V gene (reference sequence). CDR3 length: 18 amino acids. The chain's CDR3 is CASSYSRGSLAQTYEQYF. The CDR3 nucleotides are TGTGCCAGCAGTTACTCGAGGGGTTCTCTGGCCCAAACCTACGAGCAGTACTTC.

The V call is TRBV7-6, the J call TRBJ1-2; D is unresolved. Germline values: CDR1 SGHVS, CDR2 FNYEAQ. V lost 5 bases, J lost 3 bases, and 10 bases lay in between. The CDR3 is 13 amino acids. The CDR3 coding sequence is TGTGCCAGCAGCAACGTTCAGGACTATGGCTACACCTTC. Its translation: CASSNVQDYGYTF. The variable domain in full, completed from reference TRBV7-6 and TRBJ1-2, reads GAGVSQSPRYKVTKRGQDVALRCDPISGHVSLYWYRQALGQGPEFLTYFNYEAQQDKSGLPNDRFSAERPEGSISTLTIQRTEQRDSAMYRCASSNVQDYGYTFGSGTRLTVV.

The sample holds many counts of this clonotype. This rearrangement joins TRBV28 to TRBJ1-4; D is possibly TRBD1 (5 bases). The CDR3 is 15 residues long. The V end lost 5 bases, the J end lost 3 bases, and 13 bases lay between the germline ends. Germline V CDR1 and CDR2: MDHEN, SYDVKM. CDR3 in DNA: TGTGCCAGCAGTCCCTCGACGGGGGCTAATGAAAAACTGTTTTTT. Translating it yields CASSPSTGANEKLFF.

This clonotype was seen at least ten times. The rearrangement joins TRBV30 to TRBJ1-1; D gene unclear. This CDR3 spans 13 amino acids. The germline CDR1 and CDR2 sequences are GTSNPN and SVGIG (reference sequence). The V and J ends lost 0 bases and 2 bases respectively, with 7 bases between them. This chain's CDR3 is CAWSVLVNTEAFF. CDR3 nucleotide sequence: TGTGCCTGGAGTGTACTGGTCAACACTGAAGCTTTCTTT.